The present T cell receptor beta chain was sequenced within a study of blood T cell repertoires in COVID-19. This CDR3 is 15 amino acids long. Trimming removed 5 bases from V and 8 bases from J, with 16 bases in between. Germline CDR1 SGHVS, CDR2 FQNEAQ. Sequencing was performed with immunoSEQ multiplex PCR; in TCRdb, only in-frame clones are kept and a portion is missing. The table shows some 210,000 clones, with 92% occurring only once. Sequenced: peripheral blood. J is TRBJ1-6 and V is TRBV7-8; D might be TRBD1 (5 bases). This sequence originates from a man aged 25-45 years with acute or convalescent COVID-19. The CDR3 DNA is TGTGCCAGCAGCCCGAGTCAGGGTACATATTCACCCCTCCACTTT. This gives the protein CASSPSQGTYSPLHF.